This T cell receptor (beta chain) was retrieved from a study of chemoradiotherapy in HPV16-positive cancers. Study-wide findings and caveats: Better recurrence-free survival went with HPV-responsive T-cell expansion in HPV16-positive patients.

This clone appeared a single time. Its target is not known. This CDR3 has 15 amino acids. Trimming removed 4 bases from V and 3 bases from J; junction bases left unmatched: 8. Per the germline V gene, CDR1 is KGHSH and CDR2 is LQKENI. The protocol was immunoSEQ multiplex PCR, while the TCRdb copy is restricted to in-frame clones and leaves out a portion. The sample yields about 35,000 clones, over 80% seen once. The chain combines TRBV18 with TRBJ1-2, with 7 bases identical to TRBD1. Sequenced here: blood, sampled from a patient who underwent chemoradiotherapy. The receptor's source is a human donor with HPV-associated anogenital cancer. For the CDR3, the DNA is TGTGCCAGCTCACTAGGACGAGGGGGCGACTATGGCTACACCTTC. Protein: CASSLGRGGDYGYTF.